Below, one T cell receptor (beta chain) is given with its context. What it binds is not known. From 3,500 to 4,500 ng of total RNA, each TCR library was prepared. TCRdb reprocessed the 5' RACE reads, keeping one entry per CDR3 protein, no DNA. Its listing shows about 210,000 distinct CDR3 sequences. These data belong to a study of monozygotic twins with inflammatory bowel disease. Study results and limitations: TCRbeta inverse Simpson diversity was decreased in IBD patients versus healthy co-twins. Patient-to-patient differences in immunosuppressive treatment may have added variability to the repertoires.

CDR3 size: 15 residues. The germline gives CDR1 MNHEY, CDR2 SMNVEV (reference sequence). Donors each gave less than 3 ml of blood. The TCR originated in a human donor with ulcerative colitis or Crohn's disease, or a healthy co-twin of an affected twin (not recorded which). The sample taken for sequencing was blood. V and J are TRBV27 and TRBJ2-1; TCRdb reports TRBD2, a call that lacks DNA to check it against. CDR3 residues: CASSPGTSGKNEQFF.